This section outlines one T cell receptor (beta chain) sequence together with its context. Its antigen is unidentified. Trimming removed 4 bases from V and 0 bases from J, with 15 bases in between. The CDR3 is made up of 16 amino acids. CDR1 SGHRS and CDR2 YFSETQ come from the germline V gene. Quantitative 5'-RACE was performed with molecular barcodes, and it yielded the TCR beta libraries. One entry per CDR3 protein results from TCRdb running MiXCR on the 5' RACE reads. The sample carries 100,000 to 150,000 distinct CDR3 sequences, over 15% recorded once. The data stem from a study of CD8 T cells in ankylosing spondylitis. General study points: Reactive arthritis synovial fluid and blood previously showed some of these motif variants. In ankylosing spondylitis blood, a motif of 7 to 9 highly homologous TCR beta variants appeared characteristic.

The V gene is TRBV5-1, the J gene TRBJ2-3; D remains unclear. Source material: blood, either unsorted or a sorted T cell fraction (not recorded which). This receptor was taken from a male donor with ankylosing spondylitis. The CDR3 nucleotides are TGCGCCAGCAGCCCTGGACCGGTATATAGCACAGATACGCAGTATTTT. Translation: CASSPGPVYSTDTQYF.